The rows below give T cell receptor beta chains drawn from one sample of a study of blood T cell repertoires in COVID-19. The method was immunoSEQ multiplex PCR; TCRdb's version includes in-frame clones alone and lacks a portion of them. The top ten clones hold roughly 13% of a sample with about 220,000 clones, around 80% of them seen once. The sequenced sample consisted of peripheral blood. These receptors all come from a human donor in a cohort sampled during active COVID-19. CDR3s include the opening cysteine and the closing phenylalanine or tryptophan. The order of the fields is CDR3 protein, CDR3 DNA, clone size, J gene, V gene, CDR3 length, D gene. A D gene is named only where the DNA matches it firmly. The size entry is marked missing in some rows and otherwise reads once, few, many or a size class.

CDR3 protein: CASSPTGGTNEKLFF
CDR3 DNA: TGTGCCAGTAGTCCGACAGGGGGCACTAATGAAAAACTGTTTTTT
clone size: .
J gene: TRBJ1-4
V gene: TRBV19
CDR3 length: 15
D gene: TRBD1

CDR3 protein: CASSTRDNHRDTEAFF
CDR3 DNA: TGTGCCAGCAGCACCCGGGACAATCATCGGGACACTGAAGCTTTCTTT
clone size: .
J gene: TRBJ1-1
V gene: TRBV9
CDR3 length: 16
D gene: .

CDR3 protein: CASSLALGAGEKLFF
CDR3 DNA: TGTGCCAGCAGCTTAGCGTTGGGGGCCGGTGAAAAACTGTTTTTT
clone size: .
J gene: TRBJ1-4
V gene: TRBV11-1
CDR3 length: 15
D gene: .

CDR3 protein: CASSPRSGNTIYF
CDR3 DNA: TGTGCCAGCTCACCGCGCTCTGGAAACACCATATATTTT
clone size: .
J gene: TRBJ1-3
V gene: TRBV18
CDR3 length: 13
D gene: .

CDR3 protein: CASRSESNYGYTF
CDR3 DNA: TGTGCCAGCAGGAGCGAATCTAACTATGGCTACACCTTC
clone size: .
J gene: TRBJ1-2
V gene: TRBV28
CDR3 length: 13
D gene: .

CDR3 protein: CASSEGLAIGNEQFF
CDR3 DNA: TGTGCCAGCAGCGAAGGACTAGCGATTGGGAATGAGCAGTTCTTC
clone size: .
J gene: TRBJ2-1
V gene: TRBV7-2
CDR3 length: 15
D gene: TRBD2

CDR3 protein: CASSPGTGGNEQFF
CDR3 DNA: TGTGCCAGCAGCCCCGGGACAGGGGGCAATGAGCAGTTCTTC
clone size: .
J gene: TRBJ2-1
V gene: TRBV7-3
CDR3 length: 14
D gene: TRBD1

CDR3 protein: CSASTKFLDRTQETQYF
CDR3 DNA: TGCAGTGCTAGTACTAAGTTTCTGGACAGAACTCAAGAGACCCAGTACTTC
clone size: few
J gene: TRBJ2-5
V gene: TRBV20-1
CDR3 length: 17
D gene: .

CDR3 protein: CASSGGEGLAYEQYF
CDR3 DNA: TGTGCCAGCAGCGGAGGGGAGGGGCTCGCCTACGAGCAGTACTTC
clone size: .
J gene: TRBJ2-7
V gene: TRBV5-8
CDR3 length: 15
D gene: TRBD2

CDR3 protein: CASSRGQVNQPQHF
CDR3 DNA: TGTGCCAGCAGCCGGGGACAGGTCAATCAGCCCCAGCATTTT
clone size: .
J gene: TRBJ1-5
V gene: TRBV3-1/TRBV3-2
CDR3 length: 14
D gene: TRBD1

CDR3 protein: CASSQRTGVNSNEQFF
CDR3 DNA: TGTGCCAGCAGCCAACGGACAGGGGTCAATAGCAATGAGCAGTTCTTC
clone size: .
J gene: TRBJ2-1
V gene: TRBV7-8
CDR3 length: 16
D gene: TRBD1

CDR3 protein: CASSPGHGYTEKLFF
CDR3 DNA: TGTGCCAGCAGCCCCGGACACGGGTATACGGAAAAACTGTTTTTT
clone size: .
J gene: TRBJ1-4
V gene: TRBV7-6
CDR3 length: 15
D gene: .

CDR3 protein: CASSSSTSGPYNEQFF
CDR3 DNA: TGTGCCAGCAGTTCCTCCACTAGCGGACCCTACAATGAGCAGTTCTTC
clone size: many
J gene: TRBJ2-1
V gene: TRBV27
CDR3 length: 16
D gene: TRBD2

CDR3 protein: CSAGLAGYEQYF
CDR3 DNA: TGCAGCGCTGGACTAGCGGGGTACGAGCAGTACTTC
clone size: .
J gene: TRBJ2-7
V gene: TRBV29-1
CDR3 length: 12
D gene: TRBD2

CDR3 protein: CASSDLRTKSPYNEQFF
CDR3 DNA: TGTGCCAGCAGTGACCTAAGGACAAAGAGCCCCTACAATGAGCAGTTCTTC
clone size: .
J gene: TRBJ2-1
V gene: TRBV6-2/TRBV6-3
CDR3 length: 17
D gene: .

CDR3 protein: CASSPRVSGTGELFF
CDR3 DNA: TGTGCCAGCAGCCCCCGGGTGAGTGGGACCGGGGAGCTGTTTTTT
clone size: .
J gene: TRBJ2-2
V gene: TRBV28
CDR3 length: 15
D gene: .

CDR3 protein: CASSSQITSGRPNEQFF
CDR3 DNA: TGCGCCAGCAGCTCACAAATAACTAGCGGGAGACCCAATGAGCAGTTCTTC
clone size: .
J gene: TRBJ2-1
V gene: TRBV5-1
CDR3 length: 17
D gene: TRBD2

CDR3 protein: CASSYSAGLRGEQYF
CDR3 DNA: TGTGCCAGCAGTTACAGTGCGGGTCTCAGGGGTGAGCAGTACTTC
clone size: .
J gene: TRBJ2-7
V gene: TRBV28
CDR3 length: 15
D gene: .